A selection of T cell receptor beta chains follows, all from one sample in a study of blood T cell repertoires in COVID-19. Data came from immunoSEQ multiplex PCR; TCRdb stores just in-frame clones and leaves some out. In the table there are about 120,000 clones, roughly 90% of which are singletons. The sequenced sample was peripheral blood. The receptors here all came from a man aged 40-49 years with acute or convalescent COVID-19. Both conserved end residues are part of each CDR3. Each record gives: J gene, D gene, CDR3 length, V gene, clone size, CDR3 DNA, CDR3 protein. D genes are given only for firm matches. Size is stated for part of the rows, as once, few or many counts, or as a class when the clone is expanded.

J: TRBJ2-7; D: .; length: 14; V: TRBV7-2; size: .; DNA: TGTGCCAGCAGCTCCCTGACAGGGAGGTACGAGCAGTACTTC; CDR3: CASSSLTGRYEQYF
J: TRBJ2-1; D: .; length: 17; V: TRBV3-1/TRBV3-2; size: .; DNA: TGTGCCAGCAGCCAAGTGTCTCCCCCGTTCTCCTACAATGAGCAGTTCTTC; CDR3: CASSQVSPPFSYNEQFF
J: TRBJ2-1; D: .; length: 16; V: TRBV18; size: .; DNA: TGTGCCAGCTCACCTGCCCTGATACGGAGCAACAATGAGCAGTTCTTC; CDR3: CASSPALIRSNNEQFF
J: TRBJ2-6; D: TRBD2; length: 16; V: TRBV20-1; size: .; DNA: TGCAGTGCTAGTTCGAGCGGGATAGGTGGGGCCAACGTCCTGACTTTC; CDR3: CSASSSGIGGANVLTF
J: TRBJ1-1; D: .; length: 15; V: TRBV3-1/TRBV3-2; size: .; DNA: TGTGCCAGCAGCCGAAACTGGAGGGCGGACACTGAAGCTTTCTTT; CDR3: CASSRNWRADTEAFF
J: TRBJ1-6; D: .; length: 13; V: TRBV12-3/TRBV12-4; size: .; DNA: TGTGCCAGCAGTTTAGTGTTGAGTTCACCCCTCCACTTT; CDR3: CASSLVLSSPLHF
J: TRBJ1-2; D: TRBD1; length: 14; V: TRBV6-5; size: .; DNA: TGTGCCAGCAGTTACGGGTCGACAGGGGGCGCGTACACCTTC; CDR3: CASSYGSTGGAYTF
J: TRBJ2-1; D: TRBD1; length: 15; V: TRBV7-2; size: few; DNA: TGTGCCAGCAGCTTAGGACAGGGGAAGTACAATGAGCAGTTCTTC; CDR3: CASSLGQGKYNEQFF
J: TRBJ1-2; D: .; length: 14; V: TRBV19; size: .; DNA: TGTGCCAGTAGTGCCTCACTAAGGGGTTATGGCTACACCTTC; CDR3: CASSASLRGYGYTF
J: TRBJ1-2; D: .; length: 14; V: TRBV29-1; size: .; DNA: TGCAGCGTTGCCAAGGGAGGGGGAGACTATGGCTACACCTTC; CDR3: CSVAKGGGDYGYTF
J: TRBJ1-1; D: .; length: 13; V: TRBV12-3/TRBV12-4; size: .; DNA: TGTGCCAGCAGTTTAGGAGGGAACACTGAAGCTTTCTTT; CDR3: CASSLGGNTEAFF
J: TRBJ2-5; D: TRBD2; length: 17; V: TRBV4-1; size: .; DNA: TGCGCCAGCAGCCAAGCGATTCAGCGGGAGAGTATAAAGACCCAGTACTTC; CDR3: CASSQAIQRESIKTQYF
J: TRBJ1-1; D: TRBD1; length: 12; V: TRBV6-5; size: once; DNA: TGTGCCAGCAGCCCGACAGGGACTGAAGCTTTCTTT; CDR3: CASSPTGTEAFF
J: TRBJ2-2; D: TRBD1; length: 14; V: TRBV11-2; size: .; DNA: TGTGCCAGCAGCTTACAGGGGGATACCGGGGAGCTGTTTTTT; CDR3: CASSLQGDTGELFF
J: TRBJ2-5; D: TRBD2; length: 16; V: TRBV7-9; size: once; DNA: TGTGCCAGCAGCGCCCGACTAGCGGCTTTACAAGAGACCCAGTACTTC; CDR3: CASSARLAALQETQYF
J: TRBJ2-1; D: .; length: 18; V: TRBV5-1; size: once; DNA: TGCGCCAGCACCTACCGCCCCCTGACAGAGAGCTCCTACAATGAGCAGTTCTTC; CDR3: CASTYRPLTESSYNEQFF
J: TRBJ1-1; D: .; length: 13; V: TRBV6-5; size: .; DNA: TGTGCCAGCAGCTATACTCTATACACTGAAGCTTTCTTT; CDR3: CASSYTLYTEAFF
J: TRBJ2-2; D: TRBD2; length: 16; V: TRBV18; size: .; DNA: TGTGCCAGCTCACTCCGCGGGGGGGTGTACACCGGGGAGCTGTTTTTT; CDR3: CASSLRGGVYTGELFF
J: TRBJ1-3; D: .; length: 17; V: TRBV14; size: .; DNA: TGTGCCAGCAGCCAAGAATTCTTCAGGGGAAGTGGAAACACCATATATTTT; CDR3: CASSQEFFRGSGNTIYF
J: TRBJ2-3; D: TRBD1; length: 13; V: TRBV19; size: .; DNA: TGTGCCAGCGGACAGGGGGGTACAGATACGCAGTATTTT; CDR3: CASGQGGTDTQYF
J: TRBJ1-6; D: TRBD1; length: 18; V: TRBV3-1/TRBV3-2; size: .; DNA: TGTGCCAGCAGCCAAGATTCCAGGGGGCGGTTTTTTGGTTCACCCCTCCACTTT; CDR3: CASSQDSRGRFFGSPLHF
J: TRBJ2-4; D: .; length: 17; V: TRBV9; size: .; DNA: TGTGCCAGCAGCGTAGACCCCACCGAGGGGGTCAAAAACATTCAGTACTTC; CDR3: CASSVDPTEGVKNIQYF
J: TRBJ2-7; D: .; length: 14; V: TRBV6-5; size: .; DNA: TGTGCCAGCAGAAGGCCTGGGCGCTCCTACGAGCAGTACTTC; CDR3: CASRRPGRSYEQYF
J: TRBJ2-1; D: .; length: 15; V: TRBV2; size: .; DNA: TGTGCCAGCGGACGGGACTCCATATCGATCGATGAGCAGTTCTTC; CDR3: CASGRDSISIDEQFF
J: TRBJ1-3; D: .; length: 16; V: TRBV5-8; size: .; DNA: TGTGCCAGCAGCTTGATGGGCCAGGGGCCCGGGAACACCATATATTTT; CDR3: CASSLMGQGPGNTIYF
J: TRBJ2-5; D: .; length: 14; V: TRBV11-2; size: .; DNA: TGTGCCAGCAGCTCCGGGACACCAAAAGAGACCCAGTACTTC; CDR3: CASSSGTPKETQYF
J: TRBJ2-2; D: TRBD1; length: 17; V: TRBV6-4; size: .; DNA: TGTGCCAGCAGTGTCCACGGACAGGGGGCGAACACCGGGGAGCTGTTTTTT; CDR3: CASSVHGQGANTGELFF
J: TRBJ1-1; D: .; length: 13; V: TRBV3-1/TRBV3-2; size: .; DNA: TGTGCCAGCAGCCCAAATAGCCGCACTGAAGCTTTCTTT; CDR3: CASSPNSRTEAFF
J: TRBJ2-7; D: TRBD1; length: 15; V: TRBV5-4; size: .; DNA: TGTGCCAGCAGTTCTCGGGACAGGGGCTCCTACGAGCAGTACTTC; CDR3: CASSSRDRGSYEQYF
J: TRBJ2-7; D: .; length: 16; V: TRBV11-3; size: .; DNA: TGTGCCAGCAGTTCTAGGGGGGTCACAGGGGACACCGAGCAGTACTTC; CDR3: CASSSRGVTGDTEQYF
J: TRBJ2-4; D: TRBD1; length: 17; V: TRBV5-5; size: .; DNA: TGTGCCAGCAGCGAGGGGACAGCCCTACTAGCCAAAAACATTCAGTACTTC; CDR3: CASSEGTALLAKNIQYF
J: TRBJ2-7; D: TRBD2; length: 16; V: TRBV6-1; size: .; DNA: TGTGCCAGCAGTGATCCCAGACTAGCGTCTTCCTACGAGCAGTACTTC; CDR3: CASSDPRLASSYEQYF
J: TRBJ2-5; D: .; length: 12; V: TRBV29-1; size: .; DNA: TGCAGCGGGGACATCGGGGGGGAGACCCAGTACTTC; CDR3: CSGDIGGETQYF
J: TRBJ1-1; D: .; length: 13; V: TRBV7-9; size: .; DNA: TGTGCCAGCAGCTTAGCGGAGGTGGCTGAAGCTTTCTTT; CDR3: CASSLAEVAEAFF
J: TRBJ2-2; D: .; length: 15; V: TRBV6-4; size: .; DNA: TGTGCCAGCAGTCCTCTTAGCGGGAACACCGGGGAGCTGTTTTTT; CDR3: CASSPLSGNTGELFF
J: TRBJ2-3; D: .; length: 12; V: TRBV24-1; size: .; DNA: TGTGCCACCAGTCCTAGGGGGGATACGCAGTATTTT; CDR3: CATSPRGDTQYF
J: TRBJ2-7; D: TRBD2; length: 18; V: TRBV5-1; size: .; DNA: TGCGCCAGCAGCTTCAGGGGAAGTGCGGCGGGAGGAGGTGGGGAGCAGTACTTC; CDR3: CASSFRGSAAGGGGEQYF
J: TRBJ1-1; D: .; length: 14; V: TRBV27; size: once; DNA: TGTGCCAGCATGCTCTGGGGGCGGGACACTGAAGCTTTCTTT; CDR3: CASMLWGRDTEAFF
J: TRBJ2-7; D: TRBD1; length: 15; V: TRBV5-1; size: .; DNA: TGCGCCAGCAGCTCTCCGGGACAGGGGGCCGACGAGCAGTACTTC; CDR3: CASSSPGQGADEQYF
J: TRBJ1-1; D: .; length: 12; V: TRBV29-1; size: once; DNA: TGCAGCGTTGATTCGGGAGGTACTGAAGCTTTCTTT; CDR3: CSVDSGGTEAFF
J: TRBJ1-1; D: .; length: 15; V: TRBV12-5; size: once; DNA: TGTGCTAGTGGTTCCTCACTCAGCGGGGCCGCTGAAGCTTTCTTT; CDR3: CASGSSLSGAAEAFF
J: TRBJ2-7; D: TRBD2; length: 18; V: TRBV30; size: few; DNA: TGTGCCTGGAGTGTACGAAGACTAGCGGGAGGATCCTCCTACGAGCAGTACTTC; CDR3: CAWSVRRLAGGSSYEQYF
J: TRBJ1-2; D: .; length: 13; V: TRBV11-3; size: .; DNA: TGTGCCAGCAGCTTAGATCGCGGGGCTGGCTACACCTTC; CDR3: CASSLDRGAGYTF
J: TRBJ1-5; D: .; length: 14; V: TRBV18; size: .; DNA: TGTGCCAGCTCCCGGACAGAAAGCAATCAGCCCCAGCATTTT; CDR3: CASSRTESNQPQHF
J: TRBJ1-5; D: .; length: 17; V: TRBV4-1; size: few; DNA: TGCGCCAGCAGTCCCGCCTCAACAGGGTTCGACAATCAGCCCCAGCATTTT; CDR3: CASSPASTGFDNQPQHF
J: TRBJ1-6; D: TRBD1; length: 16; V: TRBV6-1; size: .; DNA: TGTGCCAGCAGTGGTTCCGGGACAGAGGTTAATTCACCCCTCCACTTT; CDR3: CASSGSGTEVNSPLHF
J: TRBJ1-6; D: .; length: 13; V: TRBV12-3/TRBV12-4; size: .; DNA: TGTGCCAGCAACTCGGGGAATAATTCACCCCTCCACTTT; CDR3: CASNSGNNSPLHF
J: TRBJ2-2; D: TRBD1; length: 16; V: TRBV10-3; size: once; DNA: TGTGCCATCAGTGATCGACAGGGGGCCGGGACCGGGGAGCTGTTTTTT; CDR3: CAISDRQGAGTGELFF
J: TRBJ2-5; D: .; length: 17; V: TRBV5-1; size: .; DNA: TGCGCCAGCAGCCAGAATAGATCCGGGATCAATCAAGAGACCCAGTACTTC; CDR3: CASSQNRSGINQETQYF
J: TRBJ1-2; D: .; length: 16; V: TRBV15; size: .; DNA: TGTGCCACCAGCAGAGATGGGGCAGGGGAGGGCTATGGCTACACCTTC; CDR3: CATSRDGAGEGYGYTF
J: TRBJ2-5; D: TRBD2; length: 16; V: TRBV5-8; size: .; DNA: TGTGCCAGCAGCCCCGGGACTAGCGGGCCGTCAGAGACCCAGTACTTC; CDR3: CASSPGTSGPSETQYF
J: TRBJ2-3; D: .; length: 14; V: TRBV7-8; size: .; DNA: TGTGCCAGCAGCCCGGTAGGGGCAGAAGATACGCAGTATTTT; CDR3: CASSPVGAEDTQYF
J: TRBJ1-1; D: TRBD1; length: 15; V: TRBV19; size: few; DNA: TGTGCCAGTAGTACAGACAGGGGCGGAAACACTGAAGCTTTCTTT; CDR3: CASSTDRGGNTEAFF
J: TRBJ2-2; D: .; length: 14; V: TRBV14; size: few; DNA: TGTGCCAGCAGCCAAGTCGGACTCACCGGGGAGCTGTTTTTT; CDR3: CASSQVGLTGELFF
J: TRBJ1-1; D: .; length: 15; V: TRBV5-8; size: .; DNA: TGTGCCAGCAGCTTGGTTCGCAGGGTGAACACTGAAGCTTTCTTT; CDR3: CASSLVRRVNTEAFF